The 6 T cell receptor beta chains in this list originate from one sample, sequenced in a study of OX40 agonist ivuxolimab in advanced cancers. Produced via immunoSEQ multiplex PCR; TCRdb's table is partial and in-frame only. The repertoire holds about 45,000 clones, with roughly 84% as singletons. Sequenced here: CD4+ or CD8+ T cells sorted from blood, sampled in a trial of the OX40 agonist ivuxolimab. The receptors stem from an adult with an advanced solid tumor such as melanoma, head and neck, liver or kidney cancer.

This clone was counted a single time. The V call is TRBV19, the J call TRBJ2-3; TRBD2 aligns across 13 bases. V shed 3 bases and J 2 bases; nucleotides not matched to a gene: 5. Per the germline V gene, CDR1 is LNHDA and CDR2 is SQIVND (reference sequence). CDR3 length: 17 residues. The CDR3 sequence is CASSMGLAGIYTDTQYF. The CDR3 DNA reads TGTGCCAGTAGTATGGGACTAGCGGGGATATACACAGATACGCAGTATTTT.

This chain links TRBV14 with TRBJ2-1; D may be TRBD1 or TRBD2 (5 bases each). The V end lost 5 bases, the J end lost 10 bases, and 12 bases lay between the germline ends. The CDR3 consists of 12 residues. Germline lookup yields CDR1 SGHDN and CDR2 FVKESK. The CDR3 coding sequence is TGTGCCAGCAGCTTACCGGGACCCGAGCAGTTCTTC. Protein sequence: CASSLPGPEQFF.

The chain is built from TRBV10-3 and TRBJ2-7; TRBD2 agrees at 9 bases. The CDR3 loop spans 16 amino acids. The J segment lost 2 bases and the V segment lost 2 bases, leaving 7 bases of the junction unmatched. CDR1 and CDR2 from the germline V gene are ENHRY and SYGVKD. CDR3 protein: CAISEQALAGTYEQYF. Written as DNA, the CDR3 is TGTGCCATCAGTGAGCAAGCGCTAGCGGGGACCTACGAGCAGTACTTC.

Turning to this clone: One end of the junction varies from germline; a read error may be responsible. V and J are TRBV10-3 and TRBJ1-2, with 8 bases fitting TRBD1. Germline V lookup: CDR1 ENHRY, CDR2 SYGVKD. CDR3 length equals 12 residues. DNA of the CDR3: TGTGCCATCAGTGTGACAGGGGATGGCCACACCTTC. Its protein product is CAISVTGDGHTF.

This chain joins TRBV29-1 and TRBJ2-7; the match to TRBD1 covers 9 bases. V lost 2 bases, J lost 3 bases, and 14 bases stayed unmatched. The CDR3 extends over 17 amino acids. CDR1 and CDR2 (germline): SQVTM, ANQGSEA. CDR3: CSVESWGQGTPDYEQYF. The CDR3 bases are TGCAGCGTTGAAAGTTGGGGACAGGGAACCCCCGACTACGAGCAGTACTTC.

This chain joins TRBV6-5 and TRBJ2-1; the D gene is possibly TRBD1 (5 bases). The germline V and J ends were trimmed by 8 bases and 6 bases, with 11 bases remaining between them. The CDR3 covers 12 residues. The germline gives CDR1 MNHEY, CDR2 SVGAGI. Here the CDR3 reads CASRHDSNEQFF. The DNA of the CDR3 is TGTGCCAGCCGTCATGACAGCAATGAGCAGTTCTTC.